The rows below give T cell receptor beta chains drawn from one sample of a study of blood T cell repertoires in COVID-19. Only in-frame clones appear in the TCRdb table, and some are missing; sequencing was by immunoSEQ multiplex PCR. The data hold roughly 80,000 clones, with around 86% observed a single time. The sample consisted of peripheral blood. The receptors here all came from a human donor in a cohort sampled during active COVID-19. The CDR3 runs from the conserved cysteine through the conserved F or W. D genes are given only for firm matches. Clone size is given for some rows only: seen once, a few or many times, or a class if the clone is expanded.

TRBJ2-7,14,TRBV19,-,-,CASSRGLLPDEQYF,TGTGCCAGTAGTAGGGGGCTACTGCCGGACGAGCAGTACTTC
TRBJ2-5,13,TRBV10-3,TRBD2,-,CAISVGGLETQYF,TGTGCCATCAGTGTGGGGGGGTTGGAGACCCAGTACTTC
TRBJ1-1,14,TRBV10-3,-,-,CAISEVLTNTEAFF,TGTGCCATCAGTGAAGTTCTGACAAACACTGAAGCTTTCTTT
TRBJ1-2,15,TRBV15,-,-,CATSRDLTEFYGYTF,TGTGCCACCAGCAGAGATCTGACGGAGTTTTATGGCTACACCTTC
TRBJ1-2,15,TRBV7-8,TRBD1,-,CASSLWTGAAYGYTF,TGTGCCAGCAGCCTTTGGACAGGGGCGGCCTATGGCTACACCTTC
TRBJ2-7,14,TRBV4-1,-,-,CASSRLLRIYEQYF,TGCGCCAGCAGCCGCCTTCTGAGGATCTACGAGCAGTACTTC
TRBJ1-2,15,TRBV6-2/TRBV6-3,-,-,CASSVIRGDNYGYTF,TGTGCCAGCAGCGTGATCAGGGGAGACAACTATGGCTACACCTTC
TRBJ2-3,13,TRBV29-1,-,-,CSVRGILEDTQYF,TGCAGCGTTCGCGGGATACTAGAAGATACGCAGTATTTT
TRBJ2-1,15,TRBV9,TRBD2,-,CASSAGLAGRNEQFF,TGTGCCAGCAGCGCCGGACTAGCGGGACGCAATGAGCAGTTCTTC
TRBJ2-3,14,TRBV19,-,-,CASRSDRTGDTQYF,TGTGCCAGTAGGTCCGACAGGACGGGGGATACGCAGTATTTT
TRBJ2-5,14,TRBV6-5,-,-,CASSARSGGETQYF,TGTGCCAGCAGCGCCCGATCCGGTGGAGAGACCCAGTACTTC
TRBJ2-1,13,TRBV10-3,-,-,CAIRLGADNEQFF,TGTGCCATCAGGCTCGGAGCCGATAATGAGCAGTTCTTC
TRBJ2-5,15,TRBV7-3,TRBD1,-,CASSLKAGGGETQYF,TGTGCCAGCAGCTTAAAAGCAGGGGGCGGTGAGACCCAGTACTTC
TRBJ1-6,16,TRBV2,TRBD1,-,CASSALGQGKNSPLHF,TGTGCCAGCAGCGCTTTGGGACAGGGAAAGAATTCACCCCTCCACTTT
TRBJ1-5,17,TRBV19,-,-,CASSIVDGGTSSKPQHF,TGTGCCAGTAGTATAGTTGATGGGGGGACCTCTTCCAAGCCCCAGCATTTT
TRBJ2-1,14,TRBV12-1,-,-,CASSLDRGVYEQFF,TGTGCCAGCAGCTTGGACAGGGGGGTCTATGAGCAGTTCTTC
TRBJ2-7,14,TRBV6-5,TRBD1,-,CASSRSGQYNEQYF,TGTGCCAGCAGTCGGTCGGGACAGTACAACGAGCAGTACTTC
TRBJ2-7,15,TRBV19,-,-,CASSLQGHGYYEQYF,TGTGCCAGTAGTTTACAGGGCCACGGGTACTACGAGCAGTACTTC
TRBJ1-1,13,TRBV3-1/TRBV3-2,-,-,CASSQGRGTEAFF,TGTGCCAGCAGCCAAGGAAGGGGGACTGAAGCTTTCTTT
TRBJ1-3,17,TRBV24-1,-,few,CATSKPGGGFSGNTIYF,TGTGCCACCAGTAAACCTGGGGGGGGATTCTCTGGAAACACCATATATTTT
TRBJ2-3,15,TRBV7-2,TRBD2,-,CASSLETSGADTQYF,TGTGCCAGCAGCTTAGAGACTAGCGGGGCAGATACGCAGTATTTT
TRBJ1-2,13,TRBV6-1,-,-,CASSESVDYGYTF,TGTGCCAGCAGTGAAAGCGTGGACTATGGCTACACCTTC
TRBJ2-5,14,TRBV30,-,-,CAWTDTLYQETQYF,TGTGCCTGGACTGACACCTTGTACCAAGAGACCCAGTACTTC
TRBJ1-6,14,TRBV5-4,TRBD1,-,CASSLRDSNSPLHF,TGTGCCAGCAGCTTGAGGGACAGTAATTCACCCCTCCACTTT
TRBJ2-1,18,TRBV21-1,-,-,CASSKGGGVPGSYNEQFF,TGTGCCAGCAGCAAAGGTGGGGGGGTCCCGGGGAGCTACAATGAGCAGTTCTTC
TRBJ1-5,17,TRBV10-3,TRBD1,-,CAISESGTGKDEQPQHF,TGTGCCATCAGTGAGTCCGGGACAGGGAAGGATGAACAGCCCCAGCATTTT
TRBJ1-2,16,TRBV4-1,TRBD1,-,CASSQDRTGANYGYTF,TGCGCCAGCAGCCAAGATCGGACAGGGGCTAACTATGGCTACACCTTC
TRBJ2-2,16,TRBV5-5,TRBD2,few,CASSLTSGGSTGELFF,TGTGCCAGCAGCTTGACTAGCGGGGGGTCCACCGGGGAGCTGTTTTTT
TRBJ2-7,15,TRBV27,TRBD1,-,CASSSRDRGFYEQYF,TGTGCCAGCAGTTCCCGGGACAGGGGGTTCTACGAGCAGTACTTC
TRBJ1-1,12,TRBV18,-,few,CASSPEDSGAFF,TGTGCCAGCTCACCGGAGGACAGCGGAGCTTTCTTT
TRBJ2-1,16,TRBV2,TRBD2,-,CASSVLLAGNYNEQFF,TGTGCCAGCAGTGTCCTTCTAGCGGGGAACTACAATGAGCAGTTCTTC
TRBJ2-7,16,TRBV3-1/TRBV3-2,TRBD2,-,CASSQESGTSAYEQYF,TGTGCCAGCAGCCAAGAGTCGGGAACTAGCGCGTACGAGCAGTACTTC
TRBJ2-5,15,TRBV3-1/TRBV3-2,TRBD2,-,CASSPGLAGGETQYF,TGTGCCAGCAGCCCGGGACTAGCGGGAGGGGAGACCCAGTACTTC
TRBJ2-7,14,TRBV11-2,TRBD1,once,CASSPPGQGYEQYF,TGTGCCAGCAGCCCCCCGGGACAGGGCTACGAGCAGTACTTC
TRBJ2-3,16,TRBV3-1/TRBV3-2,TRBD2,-,CASSQDLAGGTDTQYF,TGTGCCAGCAGCCAAGACCTAGCGGGGGGGACAGATACGCAGTATTTT
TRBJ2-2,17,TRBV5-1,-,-,CASSLAPSTVNTGELFF,TGCGCCAGCAGCTTGGCCCCCTCTACAGTGAACACCGGGGAGCTGTTTTTT